This T cell receptor (beta chain) was identified during a study of PD-1 blockade in classical Hodgkin lymphoma. Points from the study as a whole: Reported baseline diversity: healthy donors highest, relapsed/refractory patients lowest. By C4D1, diversity of CD4+ TCRs had risen significantly, whereas that of CD8+ TCRs had not.

All patients experienced relapse after autologous stem cell transplantation, and brentuximab vedotin exposure was variable. Details on this clone: The antigen is not known.

TCRdb keeps only in-frame clones here, not all; method: immunoSEQ multiplex PCR. The sample lists 39,000 or so clones, roughly nine tenths seen once, with 5.5% to 6.5% in the top ten. Germline V gives CDR1 MNHNS, CDR2 SASEGT. The CDR3 has 16 residues. Trimming removed 4 bases from V and 4 bases from J; junction bases left unmatched: 5. The clonotype originates from a human donor with classical Hodgkin lymphoma. The genes are TRBV6-1 and TRBJ2-5; 14 bases fit TRBD2. Sequenced here: peripheral blood mononuclear cells (PBMCs), sampled before the second cycle of nivolumab. The CDR3 loop reads CASSGLAGGRGETQYF. For the CDR3, the DNA is TGTGCCAGCAGTGGACTAGCGGGGGGGCGGGGAGAGACCCAGTACTTC.